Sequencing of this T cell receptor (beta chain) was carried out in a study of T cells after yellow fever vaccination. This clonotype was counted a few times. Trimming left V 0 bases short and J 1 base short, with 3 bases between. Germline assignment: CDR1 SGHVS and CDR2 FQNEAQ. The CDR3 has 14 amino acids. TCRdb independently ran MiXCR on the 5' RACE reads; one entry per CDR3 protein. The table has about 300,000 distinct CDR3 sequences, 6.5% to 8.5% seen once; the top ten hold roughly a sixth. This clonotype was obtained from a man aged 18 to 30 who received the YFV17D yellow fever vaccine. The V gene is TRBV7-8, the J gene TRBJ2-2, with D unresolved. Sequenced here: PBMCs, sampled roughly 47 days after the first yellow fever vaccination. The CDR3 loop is CASSLAKNTGELFF. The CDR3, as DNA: TGTGCCAGCAGCTTAGCGAAGAACACCGGGGAGCTGTTTTTT.